A selection of T cell receptor beta chains follows, all from one sample in a study of shared T cell receptors in the human thymus. Assay used: immunoSEQ multiplex PCR; TCRdb lists only in-frame clones, some missing. Of about 500,000 clones detected, 78% appear once; the ten largest clones hold 0.01% to 0.015%. This sample was shared with a second study, whose subject was human thymus T cells.

Sequencing was done on a sample of thymocytes. These receptors were collected from a boy in the first two years of life with a congenital heart defect. Both conserved end residues are part of each CDR3. D genes are given only for firm matches. Size is omitted from some rows. Given values are once, few, many or a class for expanded clones.

clone_size	v_call	j_call	d_call	cdr3_nt	cdr3_aa
few	TRBV19	TRBJ2-7	.	TGTGCCAGTAGTATTATGGTGTGGTCCGGCTACGAGCAGTACTTC	CASSIMVWSGYEQYF
.	TRBV27	TRBJ1-1	.	TGTGCCAGCAGTTTACACGGATCTTGGGGACTCTCCACTGAAGCTTTCTTT	CASSLHGSWGLSTEAFF
.	TRBV7-3	TRBJ2-2	TRBD2	TGTGCCAGCAGCTTGGGCGGGAGGGCCGGCGCCGGGGAGCTGTTTTTT	CASSLGGRAGAGELFF
.	TRBV4-2	TRBJ2-3	TRBD2	TGTGCCAGCAGCCAACGGAGGTTGCGGGAGGGCCGATCAACAGATACGCAGTATTTT	CASSQRRLREGRSTDTQYF
.	TRBV11-2	TRBJ2-1	TRBD2	TGTGCCAGCAGCTTAGATTCTATGGGGGTAGCGGGAGGCCGAGGCAATGAGCAGTTCTTC	CASSLDSMGVAGGRGNEQFF
.	TRBV5-1	TRBJ1-2	TRBD1	TGCGCCAGCAGGGGGACAGGGACCAACTATGGCTACACCTTC	CASRGTGTNYGYTF
.	TRBV10-3	TRBJ2-7	TRBD2	TGTGCCATCAGTGAGTCTAGCGGGAGGGCCCCGAACGAGCAGTACTTC	CAISESSGRAPNEQYF
.	TRBV14	TRBJ2-5	.	TGTGCCAGCAGCCGAGAGGGGCTCATTAAAGAGACCCAGTACTTC	CASSREGLIKETQYF
.	TRBV4-1	TRBJ1-1	.	TGCGCCAGCAGCCCGGGACAACCGAACACTGAAGCTTTCTTT	CASSPGQPNTEAFF
.	TRBV25-1	TRBJ2-2	TRBD1	TGTGCCAGCAGACTCGGACAGGTCGACACCGGGGAGCTGTTTTTT	CASRLGQVDTGELFF
.	TRBV28	TRBJ2-4	.	TGTGCCAGCAGTGATCCCCGGGACACACACAACTCTACCAAAAACATTCAGTACTTC	CASSDPRDTHNSTKNIQYF
few	TRBV6-5	TRBJ1-4	TRBD1	TGTGCCAGCAGTTACGGTCCGGGACAGGCTAATGAAAAACTGTTTTTT	CASSYGPGQANEKLFF
.	TRBV6-1	TRBJ2-7	TRBD2	TGTGCCAGCAGTCCCTTAGCGGGAGAACGGTACGAGCAGTACTTC	CASSPLAGERYEQYF
once	TRBV15	TRBJ2-1	TRBD1	TGTGCCACCAGCCTACCTCATTTGGCAGGGGGCGTGTTTGGTGAGCAGTTCTTC	CATSLPHLAGGVFGEQFF
.	TRBV5-6	TRBJ2-7	.	TGTGCCAGCAGCTTGGGAGGGAAGAGCTACGAGCAGTACTTC	CASSLGGKSYEQYF
few	TRBV29-1	TRBJ2-7	TRBD2	TGCAGCGTTGCGCGGCTAGCGGGAGACGAGCAGTACTTC	CSVARLAGDEQYF
.	TRBV27	TRBJ2-3	TRBD2	TGTGCCAGCAGCCCGGGACTAGCTGTAAGCACAGATACGCAGTATTTT	CASSPGLAVSTDTQYF
few	TRBV6-5	TRBJ1-3	.	TGTGCCAGCAGTTACTCTCTCCAGGGCGGTGGAAACACCATATATTTT	CASSYSLQGGGNTIYF
.	TRBV15	TRBJ2-7	.	TGTGCCACCAGCAGTACTCCCGGGACTCCAAGCTCCTACGAGCAGTACTTC	CATSSTPGTPSSYEQYF
.	TRBV11-3	TRBJ2-7	TRBD1	TGTGCCAGCAGCTTATTTAGGACAGGGACTCCCTACGAGCAGTACTTC	CASSLFRTGTPYEQYF
.	TRBV2	TRBJ2-7	TRBD2	TGTGCCAGGTCCCCGGGACTAGCGGGAGAGGACGAGCAGTACTTC	CARSPGLAGEDEQYF
.	TRBV9	TRBJ2-3	TRBD2	TGTGCCAGCAGCGTGGAGACTAGCGGGAGAACAGATACGCAGTATTTT	CASSVETSGRTDTQYF
once	TRBV7-9	TRBJ2-7	TRBD2	TGTGCCAGCAGCTCGCGACTAGCGGGACATCCTTACGAGCAGTACTTC	CASSSRLAGHPYEQYF
.	TRBV23-1	TRBJ1-5	.	TGCGCCAGCAGTCACGATTCCCACAGGGAGTGGGTTCAGCCCCAGCATTTT	CASSHDSHREWVQPQHF
.	TRBV19	TRBJ2-7	.	TGTGCCAGTAGTATCGGGATTTCCTACGAGCAGTACTTC	CASSIGISYEQYF
.	TRBV21-1	TRBJ2-1	.	TGTGCCAGCAGCCGGCTAGCGGGAGCGGATGAGCAGTTCTTC	CASSRLAGADEQFF
.	TRBV27	TRBJ1-3	.	TGTGCCAGCAGTCAAGCGGGCCCCGGAAACACCATATATTTT	CASSQAGPGNTIYF